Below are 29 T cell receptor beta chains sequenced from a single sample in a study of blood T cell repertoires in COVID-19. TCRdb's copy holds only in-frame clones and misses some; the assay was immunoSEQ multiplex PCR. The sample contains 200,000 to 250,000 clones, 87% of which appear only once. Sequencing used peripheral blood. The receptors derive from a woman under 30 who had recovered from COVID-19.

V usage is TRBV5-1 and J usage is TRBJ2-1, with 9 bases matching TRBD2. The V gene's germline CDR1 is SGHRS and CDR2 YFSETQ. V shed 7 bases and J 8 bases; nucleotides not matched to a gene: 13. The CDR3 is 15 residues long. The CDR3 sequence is CASGDPAGGGDEQFF. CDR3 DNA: TGCGCCAGCGGGGACCCAGCGGGAGGAGGCGATGAGCAGTTCTTC.

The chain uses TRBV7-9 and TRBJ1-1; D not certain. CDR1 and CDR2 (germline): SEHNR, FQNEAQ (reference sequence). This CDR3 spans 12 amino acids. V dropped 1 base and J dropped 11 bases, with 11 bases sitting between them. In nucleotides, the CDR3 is TGTGCCAGCAGCTTAGGTGGAGGGTTGGCTTTCTTT. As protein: CASSLGGGLAFF.

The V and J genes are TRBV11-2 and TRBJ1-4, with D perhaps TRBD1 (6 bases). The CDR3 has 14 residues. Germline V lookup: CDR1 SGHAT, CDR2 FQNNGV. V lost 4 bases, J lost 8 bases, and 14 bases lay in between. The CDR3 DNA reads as TGTGCCAGCAGCTCCACGGCAGGGGTCGAAAAACTGTTTTTT. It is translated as CASSSTAGVEKLFF.

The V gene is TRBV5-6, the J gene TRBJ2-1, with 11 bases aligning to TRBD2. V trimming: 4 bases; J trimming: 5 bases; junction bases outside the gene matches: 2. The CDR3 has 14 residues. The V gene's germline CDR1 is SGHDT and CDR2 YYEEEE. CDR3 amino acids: CASSKGLADNEQFF. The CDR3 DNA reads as TGTGCCAGCAGCAAGGGACTAGCGGACAATGAGCAGTTCTTC.

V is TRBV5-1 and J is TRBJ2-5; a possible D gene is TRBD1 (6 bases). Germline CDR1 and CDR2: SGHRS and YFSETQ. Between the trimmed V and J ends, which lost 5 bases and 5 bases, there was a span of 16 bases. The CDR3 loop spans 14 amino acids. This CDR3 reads CASRPGTQGETQYF. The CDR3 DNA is TGCGCCAGCAGACCCGGGACCCAGGGGGAGACCCAGTACTTC.

Written as DNA, the CDR3 is TGTGCCAGCAGTTTCCTCGGGACTAGCGGAATATACGAGCAGTACTTC. Protein sequence: CASSFLGTSGIYEQYF. The chain couples TRBV27 to TRBJ2-7, with 11 nucleotides matching TRBD2. Germline-derived CDR1 and CDR2 are MNHEY and SMNVEV (reference sequence). The CDR3 is 16 residues long. Trimming cost V 3 bases and J 4 bases; bases outside gene matches: 8.

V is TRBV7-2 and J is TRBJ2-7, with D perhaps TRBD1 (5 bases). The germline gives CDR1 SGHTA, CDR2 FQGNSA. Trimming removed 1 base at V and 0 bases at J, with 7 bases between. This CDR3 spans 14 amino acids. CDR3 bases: TGTGCCAGCAGCTTAGGGGGCACCTCCTACGAGCAGTACTTC. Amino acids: CASSLGGTSYEQYF. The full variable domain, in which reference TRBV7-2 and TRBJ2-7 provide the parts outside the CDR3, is GAGVSQSPSNKVTEKGKDVELRCDPISGHTALYWYRQSLGQGLEFLIYFQGNSAPDKSGLPSDRFSAERTGGSVSTLTIQRTQQEDSAVYLCASSLGGTSYEQYFGPGTRLTVT.

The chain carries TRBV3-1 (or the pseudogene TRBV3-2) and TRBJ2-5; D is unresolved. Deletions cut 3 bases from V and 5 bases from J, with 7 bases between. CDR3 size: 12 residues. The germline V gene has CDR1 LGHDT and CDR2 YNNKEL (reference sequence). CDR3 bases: TGTGCCAGCAGCCATTCGAGGGAGACCCAGTACTTC. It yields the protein CASSHSRETQYF.

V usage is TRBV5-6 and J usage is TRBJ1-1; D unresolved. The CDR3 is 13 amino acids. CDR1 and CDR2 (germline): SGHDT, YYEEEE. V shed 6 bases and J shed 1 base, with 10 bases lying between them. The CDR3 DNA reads TGTGCCAGCACCTTAGAACAGAACACTGAAGCTTTCTTT. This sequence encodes CASTLEQNTEAFF. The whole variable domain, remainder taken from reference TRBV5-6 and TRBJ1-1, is DAGVTQSPTHLIKTRGQQVTLRCSPKSGHDTVSWYQQALGQGPQFIFQYYEEEERQRGNFPDRFSGHQFPNYSSELNVNALLLGDSALYLCASTLEQNTEAFFGQGTRLTVV.

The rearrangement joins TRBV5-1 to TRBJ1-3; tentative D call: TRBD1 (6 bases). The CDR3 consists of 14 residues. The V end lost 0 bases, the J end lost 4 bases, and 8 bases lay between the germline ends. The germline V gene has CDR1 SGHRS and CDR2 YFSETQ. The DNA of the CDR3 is TGCGCCAGCAGCTTGGACAGGGCAGGAAACACCATATATTTT. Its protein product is CASSLDRAGNTIYF.

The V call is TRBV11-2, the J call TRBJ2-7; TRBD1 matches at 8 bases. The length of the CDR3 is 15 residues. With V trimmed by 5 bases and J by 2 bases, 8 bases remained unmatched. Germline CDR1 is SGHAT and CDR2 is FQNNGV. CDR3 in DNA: TGTGCCAGCAGCCAGGAAGGGGGACAGGCCTACGAGCAGTACTTC. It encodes CASSQEGGQAYEQYF.

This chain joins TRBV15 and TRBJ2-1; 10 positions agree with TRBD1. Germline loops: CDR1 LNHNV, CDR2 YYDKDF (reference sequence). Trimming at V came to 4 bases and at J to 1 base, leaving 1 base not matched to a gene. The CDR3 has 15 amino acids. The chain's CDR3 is CATSTDRGSYNEQFF. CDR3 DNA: TGTGCCACCAGCACGGACAGGGGGTCCTACAATGAGCAGTTCTTC.

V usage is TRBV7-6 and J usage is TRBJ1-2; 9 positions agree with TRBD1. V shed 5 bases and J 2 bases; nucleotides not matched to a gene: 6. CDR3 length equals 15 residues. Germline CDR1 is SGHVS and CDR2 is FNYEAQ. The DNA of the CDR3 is TGTGCCAGCAGCAAAGGGACAGGGTTAAACTATGGCTACACCTTC. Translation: CASSKGTGLNYGYTF.

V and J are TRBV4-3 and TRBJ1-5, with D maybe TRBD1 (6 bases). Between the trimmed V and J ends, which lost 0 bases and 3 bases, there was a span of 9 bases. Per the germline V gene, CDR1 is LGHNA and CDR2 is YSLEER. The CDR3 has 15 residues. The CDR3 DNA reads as TGCGCCAGCAGCCAAGAGACAGGCGCCAATCAGCCCCAGCATTTT. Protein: CASSQETGANQPQHF.

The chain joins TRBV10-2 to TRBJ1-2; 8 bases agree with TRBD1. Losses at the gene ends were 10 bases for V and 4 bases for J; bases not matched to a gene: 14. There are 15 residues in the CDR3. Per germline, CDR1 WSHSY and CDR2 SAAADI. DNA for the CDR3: TGCGCCACCTTGGGGACAGGCCCATTTGGCTATGGCTACACCTTC. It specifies CATLGTGPFGYGYTF.

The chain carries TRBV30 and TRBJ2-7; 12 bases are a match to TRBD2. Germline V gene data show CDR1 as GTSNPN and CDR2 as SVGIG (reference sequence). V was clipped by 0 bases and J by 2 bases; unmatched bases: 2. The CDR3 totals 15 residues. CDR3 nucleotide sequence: TGTGCCTGGAGTGTATCTAGCGGGGGGGCCTACGAGCAGTACTTC. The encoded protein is CAWSVSSGGAYEQYF.

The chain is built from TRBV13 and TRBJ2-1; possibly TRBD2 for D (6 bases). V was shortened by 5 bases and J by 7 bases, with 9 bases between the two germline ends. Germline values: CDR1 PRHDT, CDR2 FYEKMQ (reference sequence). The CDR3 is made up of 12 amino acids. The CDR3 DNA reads TGTGCCAGCAGCCTTGGGAGGAATGAGCAGTTCTTC. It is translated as CASSLGRNEQFF.

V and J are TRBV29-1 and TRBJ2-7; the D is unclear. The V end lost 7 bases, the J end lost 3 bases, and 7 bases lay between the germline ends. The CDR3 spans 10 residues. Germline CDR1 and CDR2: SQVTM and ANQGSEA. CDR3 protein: CSDEHYEQYF. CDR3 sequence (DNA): TGCAGCGACGAGCACTACGAGCAGTACTTC.

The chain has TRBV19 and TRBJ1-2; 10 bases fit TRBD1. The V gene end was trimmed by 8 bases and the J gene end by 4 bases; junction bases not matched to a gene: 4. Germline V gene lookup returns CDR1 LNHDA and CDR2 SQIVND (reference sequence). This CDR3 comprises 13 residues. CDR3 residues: CASRDRGGYGYTF. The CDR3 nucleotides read TGTGCCAGTCGGGACAGGGGTGGCTATGGCTACACCTTC.

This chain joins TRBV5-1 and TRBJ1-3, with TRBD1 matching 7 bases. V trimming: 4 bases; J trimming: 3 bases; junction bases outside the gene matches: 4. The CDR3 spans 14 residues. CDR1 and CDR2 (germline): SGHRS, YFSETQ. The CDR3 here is CASSQTGFGNTIYF. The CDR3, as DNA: TGCGCCAGCAGCCAGACAGGGTTTGGAAACACCATATATTTT.

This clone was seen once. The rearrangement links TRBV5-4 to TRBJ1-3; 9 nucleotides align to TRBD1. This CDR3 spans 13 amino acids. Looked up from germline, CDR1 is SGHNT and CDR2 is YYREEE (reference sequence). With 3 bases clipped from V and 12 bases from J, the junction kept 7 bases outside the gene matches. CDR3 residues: CASSSGTGTRIYF. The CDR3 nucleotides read TGTGCCAGCAGCTCCGGGACAGGGACACGCATATATTTT. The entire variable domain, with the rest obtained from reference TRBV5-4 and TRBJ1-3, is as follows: ETGVTQSPTHLIKTRGQQVTLRCSSQSGHNTVSWYQQALGQGPQFIFQYYREEENGRGNFPPRFSGLQFPNYSSELNVNALELDDSALYLCASSSGTGTRIYFGEGSWLTVV.

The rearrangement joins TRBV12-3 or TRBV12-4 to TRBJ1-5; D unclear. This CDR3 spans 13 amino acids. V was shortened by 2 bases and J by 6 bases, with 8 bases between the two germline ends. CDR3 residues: CASSLNLIQPQHF. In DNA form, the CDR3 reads TGTGCCAGCAGTTTAAACTTGATTCAGCCCCAGCATTTT.

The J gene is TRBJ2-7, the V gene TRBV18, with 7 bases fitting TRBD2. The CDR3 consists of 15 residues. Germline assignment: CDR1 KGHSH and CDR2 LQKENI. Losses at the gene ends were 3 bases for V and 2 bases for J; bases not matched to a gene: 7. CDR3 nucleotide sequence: TGTGCCAGCTCACCTTCCGGGACTAACCCCTACGAGCAGTACTTC. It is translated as CASSPSGTNPYEQYF.

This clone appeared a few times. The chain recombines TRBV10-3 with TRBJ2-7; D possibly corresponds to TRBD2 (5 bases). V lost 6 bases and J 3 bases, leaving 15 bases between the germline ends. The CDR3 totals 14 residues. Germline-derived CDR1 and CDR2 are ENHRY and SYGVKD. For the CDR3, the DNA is TGTGCCATCAGGGGAGCCGAACCCAGCTACGAGCAGTACTTC. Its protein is CAIRGAEPSYEQYF.

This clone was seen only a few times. The CDR3 loop is CASSFRLSAGGRETQYF. CDR3 DNA sequence: TGTGCCAGCAGCTTCCGCCTCTCAGCGGGAGGAAGAGAGACCCAGTACTTC. The genes are TRBV5-4 and TRBJ2-5; 9 positions match TRBD2. Trimming took 2 bases from V and 4 from J; bases not matched to a gene: 12. The CDR3 loop spans 17 amino acids. Germline V lookup: CDR1 SGHNT, CDR2 YYREEE (reference sequence).

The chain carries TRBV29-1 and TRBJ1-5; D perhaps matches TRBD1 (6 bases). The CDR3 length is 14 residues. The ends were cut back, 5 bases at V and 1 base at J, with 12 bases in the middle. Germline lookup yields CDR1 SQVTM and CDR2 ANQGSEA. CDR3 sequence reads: CSVSGGASNQPQHF. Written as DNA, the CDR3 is TGCAGCGTTAGCGGGGGGGCCAGCAATCAGCCCCAGCATTTT.

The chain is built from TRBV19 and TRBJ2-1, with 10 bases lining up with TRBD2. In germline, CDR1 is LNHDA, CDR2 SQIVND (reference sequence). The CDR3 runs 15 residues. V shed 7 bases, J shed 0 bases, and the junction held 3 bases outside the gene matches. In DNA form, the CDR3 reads TGTGCCAGTACTCCTAGCGGGAGCTCCTACAATGAGCAGTTCTTC. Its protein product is CASTPSGSSYNEQFF.

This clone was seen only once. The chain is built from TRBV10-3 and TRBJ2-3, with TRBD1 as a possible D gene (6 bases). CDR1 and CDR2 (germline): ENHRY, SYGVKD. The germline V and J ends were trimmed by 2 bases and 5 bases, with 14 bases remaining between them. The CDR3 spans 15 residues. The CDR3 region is CAISEAGAAGDTQYF. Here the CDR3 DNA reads TGTGCCATCAGTGAGGCAGGGGCCGCGGGAGATACGCAGTATTTT.

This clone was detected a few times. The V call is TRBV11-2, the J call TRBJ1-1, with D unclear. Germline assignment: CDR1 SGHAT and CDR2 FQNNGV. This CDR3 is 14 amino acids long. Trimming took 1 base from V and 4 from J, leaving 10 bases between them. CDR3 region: CASSLASGSTEAFF. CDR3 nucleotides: TGTGCCAGCAGCTTAGCGTCAGGAAGCACTGAAGCTTTCTTT.